These 32 T cell receptor beta chains originate from one sample sequenced in a study of lymphopenia after photon versus proton radiotherapy. Clones were read by immunoSEQ multiplex PCR, and TCRdb kept only the in-frame ones, dropping some. The table records some 27,000 clones, approximately 87% of them present only once. Sequenced here: peripheral blood, sampled from a patient treated with proton-based radiotherapy. The receptors shown here come from a woman aged 55-75 years with cholangiocarcinoma. Some clones in this sample may be carry-over from other donors' samples.

The chain has TRBV11-2 and TRBJ2-1; 8 positions match TRBD2. The CDR3 sequence is 17 residues long. With V trimmed by 3 bases and J by 0 bases, 7 bases remained unmatched. CDR1 SGHAT and CDR2 FQNNGV come from the germline V gene. In DNA form, the CDR3 reads TGTGCCAGCAGCTTGTCATTAGCGGGAAGCTCCTACAATGAGCAGTTCTTC. Translating gives CASSLSLAGSSYNEQFF.

This clone was counted a single time. CDR3 sequence reads: CASSPVGTSSYEQYF. The CDR3 DNA follows: TGTGCCAGCAGCCCCGTAGGCACTTCCTCCTACGAGCAGTACTTC. The V call is TRBV7-8, the J call TRBJ2-7; D gene unclear. The germline V gene encodes CDR1 SGHVS and CDR2 FQNEAQ. This CDR3 region has 15 residues. V was shortened by 5 bases and J by 0 bases, with 14 bases between the two germline ends.

The chain uses TRBV7-5 and TRBJ2-4; the table names TRBD1, a call not compared with the DNA. TRBV7-5 is labeled a pseudogene. The CDR3 has 16 amino acids. CDR3 nucleotide sequence: TGTGCCAGAAGCTCCGCTGGGGCGGAAGCCAAAAACATTCAGTACTTC. Its translation: CARSSAGAEAKNIQYF.

The chain recombines TRBV10-1 with TRBJ2-3, with D perhaps matching TRBD1 or TRBD2 (5 bases each). V was trimmed by 3 bases and J by 3 bases, leaving 10 bases between them. This CDR3 has 14 residues. Germline V lookup: CDR1 WNHNN, CDR2 SYGVQD (reference sequence). The chain's CDR3 is CASSDGGTTDTQYF. In DNA form, the CDR3 reads TGCGCCAGCAGTGATGGGGGTACGACAGATACGCAGTATTTT.

V is TRBV2 and J is TRBJ2-5; either TRBD1 or TRBD2 may fit D (5 bases each). The CDR3 is 15 amino acids. Germline-derived CDR1 and CDR2 are SNHLY and FYNNEI. Trimming removed 5 bases at V and 7 bases at J, with 20 bases between. CDR3: CASSTGTPPGATQYF. CDR3 DNA sequence: TGTGCCAGCAGTACCGGGACGCCGCCCGGTGCGACCCAGTACTTC.

The CDR3 spells CASSLVVGNTEAFF. The CDR3 DNA follows: TGTGCCAGCAGCTTAGTAGTCGGAAACACTGAAGCTTTCTTT. V is TRBV7-2 and J is TRBJ1-1; D ambiguous. From germline, CDR1 is SGHTA and CDR2 FQGNSA. With 1 base removed from V and 2 bases from J, the gap between germline ends came to 8 bases. The CDR3 totals 14 residues.

V usage is TRBV5-6 and J usage is TRBJ2-6; D call uncertain. This CDR3 is 16 amino acids long. The germline V and J ends were trimmed by 7 bases and 2 bases, with 16 bases remaining between them. From germline, CDR1 is SGHDT and CDR2 YYEEEE. CDR3 residues: CASGVVSGAGANVLTF. The CDR3 bases are TGTGCCAGCGGCGTCGTATCGGGCGCTGGGGCCAACGTCCTGACTTTC. Drawing the rest from reference TRBV5-6 and TRBJ2-6, the complete variable domain is DAGVTQSPTHLIKTRGQQVTLRCSPKSGHDTVSWYQQALGQGPQFIFQYYEEEERQRGNFPDRFSGHQFPNYSSELNVNALLLGDSALYLCASGVVSGAGANVLTFGAGSRLTVL.

This clone appeared a single time. The V and J genes are TRBV5-6 and TRBJ1-2; TRBD1 might be the D (5 bases). V dropped 2 bases and J dropped 8 bases, with 16 bases sitting between them. Germline CDR1 SGHDT, CDR2 YYEEEE. CDR3 size: 14 residues. The CDR3 DNA sequence: TGTGCCAGCAGCTTTGGGATCGGGGCCGGGGGCTACACCTTC. Amino acid sequence: CASSFGIGAGGYTF.

This chain uses TRBV12-5 with TRBJ2-3; D tentatively fits TRBD1 or TRBD2 (5 bases each). The germline V and J ends were trimmed by 1 base and 3 bases, with 8 bases remaining between them. The germline V gene has CDR1 LGHNT and CDR2 FRNRAP. The CDR3 spans 14 residues. The chain's CDR3 is CASGLAGRTDTQYF. The CDR3 nucleotides read TGTGCTAGTGGTTTGGCGGGACGGACAGATACGCAGTATTTT.

The J gene is TRBJ2-6, the V gene TRBV21-1. TRBV21-1 is annotated as a pseudogene. There are 17 residues in the CDR3. CDR3 DNA sequence: TGTGCCAGCAGCAAAGGGGCGCGGTCCTCTGGGGCCAACGTCCTGACTTTC. It codes for CASSKGARSSGANVLTF.

The rearrangement uses TRBV6-6 and TRBJ1-1; 7 nucleotides match TRBD1. The CDR3 sequence is 15 residues long. In germline, CDR1 is MNHNY, CDR2 SVGAGI (reference sequence). V was pared by 6 bases and J by 1 base, with 8 bases of the junction left unmatched. The CDR3: CASRERTGPNTEAFF. The CDR3 bases are TGTGCCAGCAGGGAGCGGACAGGACCGAACACTGAAGCTTTCTTT.

J is TRBJ2-7 and V is TRBV2; the D gene is possibly TRBD1 (5 bases). The CDR3 spans 14 residues. Looked up from germline, CDR1 is SNHLY and CDR2 is FYNNEI. The V and J ends lost 8 bases and 0 bases respectively, with 14 bases between them. CDR3 nucleotide sequence: TGTGCCAGCCGCTACCAGACAGACTCCTACGAGCAGTACTTC. Residues: CASRYQTDSYEQYF.

This clone was observed once. DNA of the CDR3: TGTGCCAGCAGCTTGGCCGGGGTGGGGGGCGCCGGGAAACTGTTTTTT. Encoded protein: CASSLAGVGGAGKLFF. The J gene is TRBJ1-4, the V gene TRBV5-4; D perhaps matches TRBD1 (6 bases). This CDR3 is 16 amino acids long. V lost 0 bases and J 11 bases, leaving 20 bases between the germline ends. Germline-derived CDR1 and CDR2 are SGHNT and YYREEE (reference sequence).

The rearrangement links TRBV7-2 to TRBJ2-3; D is possibly TRBD1 (5 bases). The CDR3 has 17 residues. Trimming pared 1 base from V and 0 bases from J, leaving 14 bases between. Germline assignment: CDR1 SGHTA and CDR2 FQGNSA. The CDR3 spells CASSLVVQATSTDTQYF. DNA for the CDR3: TGTGCCAGCAGCTTAGTAGTACAGGCCACTAGCACAGATACGCAGTATTTT. Based on the CDR3 plus reference TRBV7-2 and TRBJ2-3, the full variable domain is GAGVSQSPSNKVTEKGKDVELRCDPISGHTALYWYRQSLGQGLEFLIYFQGNSAPDKSGLPSDRFSAERTGGSVSTLTIQRTQQEDSAVYLCASSLVVQATSTDTQYFGPGTRLTVL.

This clone was found once. The chain recombines TRBV5-1 with TRBJ2-3; D gene uncertain. V was trimmed by 2 bases and J by 0 bases, leaving 19 bases between them. The CDR3 spans 18 residues. CDR1 SGHRS and CDR2 YFSETQ come from the germline V gene. CDR3 sequence: CASSLSFRQPTSTDTQYF. CDR3 DNA sequence: TGCGCCAGCAGCTTATCCTTTCGGCAGCCTACTAGCACAGATACGCAGTATTTT.

This clone was detected a few times. The gene calls are TRBV6-5 and TRBJ2-7; D gene ambiguous. CDR3 length: 13 amino acids. Germline values: CDR1 MNHEY, CDR2 SVGAGI. V was pared by 6 bases and J by 4 bases, with 13 bases between. The CDR3 DNA reads TGTGCCAGCAGAAAGAGAGATGGGTACGAGCAGTACTTC. Protein sequence: CASRKRDGYEQYF.

The chain employs TRBV7-9 and TRBJ2-3, with D perhaps being TRBD1 or TRBD2 (5 bases each). This CDR3 has 14 residues. V was pared by 5 bases and J by 0 bases, with 9 bases between. Per the germline V gene, CDR1 is SEHNR and CDR2 is FQNEAQ (reference sequence). The DNA of the CDR3 is TGTGCCAGCAGCCGGGGACGGAGCACAGATACGCAGTATTTT. Its translation is CASSRGRSTDTQYF.

For this clone: An end of the junction differs from the germline gene, which may be a read error. The chain combines TRBV18 with TRBJ2-5, with D perhaps TRBD1 or TRBD2 (6 bases each). The germline gives CDR1 KGHSH, CDR2 LQKENI. The CDR3 is made up of 13 amino acids. The CDR3 loop is CATSRGAQETQYF. CDR3 DNA: TGTGCCACCTCAAGGGGGGCACAAGAGACCCAGTACTTC.

V is TRBV4-1 and J is TRBJ1-1; D is unresolved. The germline V gene encodes CDR1 MGHRA and CDR2 YSYEKL. V lost 0 bases and J 0 bases, leaving 20 bases between the germline ends. The CDR3 totals 19 residues. CDR3 sequence reads: CASSQDRMRAYYLNTEAFF. In nucleotides, the CDR3 is TGCGCCAGCAGCCAAGATCGAATGAGGGCCTATTACTTGAACACTGAAGCTTTCTTT.

Comments on this clone: Its ends do not fully match the called genes, so a read error is possible. The gene calls are TRBV7-6 and TRBJ2-7, with D perhaps TRBD2 (5 bases). The CDR3 has 15 residues. CDR1 is SGHVS, CDR2 FNYEAQ, per germline. The CDR3 DNA reads TGTGCCAGCAGCTTAGTAGTAGCGCGCTCCTACGAGCAGTATTTC. Translation gives CASSLVVARSYEQYF.

This clone was counted between two and nine times. The rearrangement joins TRBV2 to TRBJ1-5, with 8 bases matching TRBD1. Germline-derived CDR1 and CDR2 are SNHLY and FYNNEI. The CDR3 loop spans 13 amino acids. V lost 7 bases to trimming and J lost 5 bases; unmatched junction nucleotides: 4. Here the CDR3 DNA reads TGTGCCAGCAAGGGACAGGACGATCAGCCCCAGCATTTT. Its protein is CASKGQDDQPQHF.

The V call is TRBV18, the J call TRBJ1-3; a possible D gene is TRBD1 (5 bases). V was cut by 6 bases and J by 0 bases, with 12 bases left in between. The CDR3 has 15 residues. Germline loops: CDR1 KGHSH, CDR2 LQKENI. The CDR3 sequence: CASSHGTSSGNTIYF. DNA for the CDR3: TGTGCCAGCTCCCATGGGACCTCCTCTGGAAACACCATATATTTT.

This rearrangement joins TRBV5-1 to TRBJ1-1; D possibly corresponds to TRBD1 (5 bases). The CDR3 is made up of 16 amino acids. V lost 4 bases and J 5 bases, leaving 21 bases between the germline ends. Germline lookup yields CDR1 SGHRS and CDR2 YFSETQ. The CDR3 is CASSPTVMLEGTEAFF. CDR3 in DNA: TGCGCCAGCAGCCCGACAGTTATGCTCGAGGGGACTGAAGCTTTCTTT.

This clone has just a few counts. V and J are TRBV7-5 and TRBJ1-2; the DNA was not compared with TRBD1, the D call given in the table. TRBV7-5 represents a pseudogene. The CDR3 totals 13 residues. CDR3 sequence (DNA): TGTGCCAGAACCCTAGGGTCAGGGGGCGGCTACACCTTC. This encodes CARTLGSGGGYTF.

The chain combines TRBV15 with TRBJ1-3; D is ambiguous. CDR1 LNHNV and CDR2 YYDKDF come from the germline V gene (reference sequence). V was pared by 0 bases and J by 0 bases, with 9 bases between. The CDR3 contains 16 residues. This CDR3 is CATSRDTRTSGNTIYF. For the CDR3, the DNA is TGTGCCACCAGCAGAGATACCCGGACCTCTGGAAACACCATATATTTT.

This chain uses TRBV12-5 with TRBJ1-5; D gene ambiguous. Germline V lookup: CDR1 LGHNT, CDR2 FRNRAP. CDR3 length: 12 amino acids. V was pared by 1 base and J by 4 bases, with 2 bases between. CDR3 bases: TGTGCTAGTGGTTTGGCAAATCAGCCCCAGCATTTT. Translation: CASGLANQPQHF.

This clone was seen only a few times. This sequence joins TRBV7-6 and TRBJ2-7; tentatively, D is TRBD1 or TRBD2 (5 bases each). This CDR3 has 13 amino acids. V was pared by 4 bases and J by 3 bases, with 10 bases between. Per germline, CDR1 SGHVS and CDR2 FNYEAQ. The DNA for the CDR3 is TGTGCCAGCAGCTCGGGACCGAACTACGAGCAGTACTTC. It specifies CASSSGPNYEQYF.

The CDR3 DNA is TGTGCCAGCAGTTTGGCCCCCAATCAGCCCCAGCATTTT. Its translation: CASSLAPNQPQHF. This chain uses TRBV7-2 with TRBJ1-5, with D hard to call. The germline CDR1 and CDR2 sequences are SGHTA and FQGNSA. V was pared by 6 bases and J by 3 bases, with 9 bases between. The length of the CDR3 is 13 residues.

The chain links TRBV15 to TRBJ2-5; 12 bases are a match to TRBD1. Germline V lookup: CDR1 LNHNV, CDR2 YYDKDF (reference sequence). The CDR3 totals 16 residues. J was trimmed by 6 bases and V by 1 base; bases with no gene match: 6. Here the CDR3 DNA reads TGTGCCACCAGCAGAGCCGGGACAGGGGGCACGAAGACCCAGTACTTC. It is translated as CATSRAGTGGTKTQYF.

The chain recombines TRBV7-9 with TRBJ1-3; D is undetermined. The CDR3 is made up of 13 amino acids. V was trimmed by 3 bases and J by 3 bases, leaving 6 bases between them. Germline lookup yields CDR1 SEHNR and CDR2 FQNEAQ (reference sequence). Written as DNA, the CDR3 is TGTGCCAGCAGCTTCGAGGGTGGAAACACCATATATTTT. Its protein is CASSFEGGNTIYF. Based on the CDR3 plus reference TRBV7-9 and TRBJ1-3, the full variable domain is DTGVSQNPRHKITKRGQNVTFRCDPISEHNRLYWYRQTLGQGPEFLTYFQNEAQLEKSRLLSDRFSAERPKGSFSTLEIQRTEQGDSAMYLCASSFEGGNTIYFGEGSWLTVV.

The chain carries TRBV5-1 and TRBJ2-1, with D unresolved. V lost 1 base and J 6 bases, leaving 8 bases between the germline ends. Germline V gene sequence: CDR1 SGHRS, CDR2 YFSETQ. CDR3 length: 13 amino acids. CDR3 residues: CASSLLTLNEQFF. The CDR3 DNA follows: TGCGCCAGCAGCTTGCTCACGCTCAATGAGCAGTTCTTC.

The chain links TRBV4-3 to TRBJ2-3; a weak D match, TRBD2 (6 bases). The CDR3 sequence is 16 residues long. Per the germline V gene, CDR1 is LGHNA and CDR2 is YSLEER. V was clipped by 5 bases and J by 1 base, with 16 bases between them. This CDR3 reads CASSTRLVIGTDTQYF. The CDR3 DNA follows: TGCGCCAGCAGCACGCGACTAGTCATCGGCACAGATACGCAGTATTTT.